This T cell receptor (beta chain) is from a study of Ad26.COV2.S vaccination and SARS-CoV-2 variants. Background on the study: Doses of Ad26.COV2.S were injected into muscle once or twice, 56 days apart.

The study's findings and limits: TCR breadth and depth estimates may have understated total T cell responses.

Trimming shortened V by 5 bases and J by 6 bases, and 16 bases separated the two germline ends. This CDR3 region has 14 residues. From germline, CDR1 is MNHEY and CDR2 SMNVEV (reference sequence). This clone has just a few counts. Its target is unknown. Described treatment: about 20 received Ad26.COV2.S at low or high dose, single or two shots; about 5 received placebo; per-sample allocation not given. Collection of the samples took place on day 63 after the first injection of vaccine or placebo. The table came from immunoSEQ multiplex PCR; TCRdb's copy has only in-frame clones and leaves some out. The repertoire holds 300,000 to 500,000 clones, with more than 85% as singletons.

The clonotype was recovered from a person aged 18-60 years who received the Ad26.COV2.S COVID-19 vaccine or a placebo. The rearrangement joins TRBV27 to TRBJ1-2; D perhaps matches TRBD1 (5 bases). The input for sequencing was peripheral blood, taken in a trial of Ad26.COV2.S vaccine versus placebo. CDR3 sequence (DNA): TGTGCCAGCAGTACCTCCGGGGCTGGGGATGGCTACACCTTC. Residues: CASSTSGAGDGYTF.